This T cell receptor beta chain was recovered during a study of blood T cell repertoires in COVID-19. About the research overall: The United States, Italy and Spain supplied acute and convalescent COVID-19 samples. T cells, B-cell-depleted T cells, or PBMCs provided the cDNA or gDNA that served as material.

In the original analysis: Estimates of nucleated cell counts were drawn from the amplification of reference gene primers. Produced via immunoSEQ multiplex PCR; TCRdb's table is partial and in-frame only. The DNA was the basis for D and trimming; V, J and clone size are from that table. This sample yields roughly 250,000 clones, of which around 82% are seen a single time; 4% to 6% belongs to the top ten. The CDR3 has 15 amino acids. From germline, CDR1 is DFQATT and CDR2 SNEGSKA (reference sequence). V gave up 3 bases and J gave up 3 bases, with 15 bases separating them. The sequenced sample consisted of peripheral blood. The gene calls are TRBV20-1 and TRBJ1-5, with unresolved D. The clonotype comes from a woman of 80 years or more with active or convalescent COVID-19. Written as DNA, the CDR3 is TGCAGTGCTAGTAGTCTGGGGAGGGCCAATCAGCCCCAGCATTTT. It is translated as CSASSLGRANQPQHF.